A selection of T cell receptor beta chains follows, all from one sample in a study of blood T cell repertoires in COVID-19. Clones were read by immunoSEQ multiplex PCR, and TCRdb kept only the in-frame ones, dropping some. The top ten clones hold approximately 6% of a sample with tens of thousands of clones, more than 75% of them seen once. The sequencing input was peripheral blood. These receptors were collected from a woman aged 60-70 years with COVID-19, enrolled during active disease. Each CDR3 is given with its conserved first and last residue. Fields, in order: V gene, D gene, clone size, J gene, CDR3 protein, CDR3 DNA. A D gene is named only where the DNA matches it firmly. Size tells how often a clone was seen (once, few, many) or the class of an expanded clone, and some rows leave it out.

TRBV6-1	NA	NA	TRBJ1-5	CASSETGGVYQPQHF	TGTGCCAGCAGTGAAACGGGGGGCGTATATCAGCCCCAGCATTTT
TRBV2	TRBD2	once	TRBJ2-1	CASTTGLAGALEQFF	TGTGCCAGCACTACTGGACTAGCGGGAGCTCTTGAGCAGTTCTTC
TRBV5-5	NA	NA	TRBJ1-1	CASTIAVYTEAFF	TGTGCCAGCACAATAGCGGTCTACACTGAAGCTTTCTTT
TRBV29-1	TRBD1	few	TRBJ1-1	CSVTDRGFNTEAFF	TGCAGCGTCACGGACAGGGGGTTCAACACTGAAGCTTTCTTT
TRBV6-5	NA	NA	TRBJ1-1	CASTKTDRSEAFF	TGTGCCAGCACTAAGACAGATCGGTCTGAAGCTTTCTTT
TRBV30	NA	once	TRBJ1-4	CAWSARPGLSNEKLFF	TGTGCCTGGAGCGCGCGGCCGGGGTTGTCTAATGAAAAACTGTTTTTT
TRBV1	NA	once	TRBJ2-7	CTSSQERREWVYEQYF	TGCACCAGCAGCCAAGAGAGGCGGGAGTGGGTCTACGAGCAGTACTTC
TRBV5-6	NA	NA	TRBJ2-3	CASSGGFGDTQYF	TGTGCCAGCAGTGGCGGGTTCGGAGATACGCAGTATTTT
TRBV5-1	TRBD1	NA	TRBJ1-3	CASGTGAGNTIYF	TGCGCCAGCGGGACAGGGGCTGGAAACACCATATATTTT
TRBV2	TRBD1	NA	TRBJ1-2	CASKAGGDANYGYTF	TGTGCCAGCAAAGCAGGGGGAGACGCTAACTATGGCTACACCTTC
TRBV6-4	TRBD1	few	TRBJ2-3	CASSEERTGAYDTQYF	TGTGCCAGCAGTGAAGAAAGGACAGGGGCATATGATACGCAGTATTTT
TRBV6-5	NA	NA	TRBJ2-7	CASRARTTYEQYF	TGTGCCAGCAGAGCACGTACCACCTACGAGCAGTACTTC